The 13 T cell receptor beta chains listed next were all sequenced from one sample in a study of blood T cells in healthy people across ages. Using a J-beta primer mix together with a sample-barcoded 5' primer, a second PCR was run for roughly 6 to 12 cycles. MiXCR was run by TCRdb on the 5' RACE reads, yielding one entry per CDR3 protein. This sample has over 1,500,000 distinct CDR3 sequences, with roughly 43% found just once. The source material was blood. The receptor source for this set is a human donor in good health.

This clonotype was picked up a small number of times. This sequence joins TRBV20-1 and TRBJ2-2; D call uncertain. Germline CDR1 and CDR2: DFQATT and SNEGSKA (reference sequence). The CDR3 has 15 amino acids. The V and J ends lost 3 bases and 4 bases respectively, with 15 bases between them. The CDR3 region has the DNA TGCAGTGCTAGTATTGGTGTCAGTCCCACCGGGGAGCTGTTTTTT. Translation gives CSASIGVSPTGELFF.

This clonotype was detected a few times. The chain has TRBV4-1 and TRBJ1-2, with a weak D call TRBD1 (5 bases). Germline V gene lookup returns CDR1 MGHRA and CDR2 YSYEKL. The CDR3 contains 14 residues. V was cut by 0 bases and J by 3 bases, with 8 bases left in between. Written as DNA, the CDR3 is TGCGCCAGCAGCCAAGAGTTAGGGGACTATGGCTACACCTTC. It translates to CASSQELGDYGYTF.

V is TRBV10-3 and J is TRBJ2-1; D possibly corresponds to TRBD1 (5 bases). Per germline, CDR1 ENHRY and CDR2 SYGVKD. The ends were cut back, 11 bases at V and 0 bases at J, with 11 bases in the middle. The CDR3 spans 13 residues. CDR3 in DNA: TGTGCCTTAGGGGAAAGCTCCTACAATGAGCAGTTCTTC. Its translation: CALGESSYNEQFF.

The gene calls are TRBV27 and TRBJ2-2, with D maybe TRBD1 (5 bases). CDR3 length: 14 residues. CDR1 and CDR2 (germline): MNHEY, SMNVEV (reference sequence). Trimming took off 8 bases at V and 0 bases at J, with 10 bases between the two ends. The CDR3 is CASGAQSNTGELFF. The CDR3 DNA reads TGTGCCAGCGGGGCCCAGTCGAACACCGGGGAGCTGTTTTTT.

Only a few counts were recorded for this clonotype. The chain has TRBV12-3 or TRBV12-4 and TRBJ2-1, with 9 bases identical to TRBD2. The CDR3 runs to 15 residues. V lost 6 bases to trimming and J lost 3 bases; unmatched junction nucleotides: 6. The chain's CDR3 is CASSRSGGFYNEQFF. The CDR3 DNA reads TGTGCCAGCAGCCGGAGCGGGGGGTTCTACAATGAGCAGTTCTTC.

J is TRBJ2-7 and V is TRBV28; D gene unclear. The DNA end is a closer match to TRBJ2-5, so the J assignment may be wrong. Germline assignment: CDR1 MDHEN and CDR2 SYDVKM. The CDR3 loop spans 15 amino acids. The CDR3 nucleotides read TGTGCCAGCAGTCCCCCCCGGCCTGCTGACGAGACCCAGTACTTC. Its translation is CASSPPRPADETQYF.

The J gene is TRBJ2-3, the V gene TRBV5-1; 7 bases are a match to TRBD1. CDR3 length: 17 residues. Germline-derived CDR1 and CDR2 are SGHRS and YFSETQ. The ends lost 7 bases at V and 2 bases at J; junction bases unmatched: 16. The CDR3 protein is CASHPSGLGGNTDTQYF. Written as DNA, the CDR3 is TGCGCCAGCCACCCTTCGGGGTTAGGGGGCAACACAGATACGCAGTATTTT.

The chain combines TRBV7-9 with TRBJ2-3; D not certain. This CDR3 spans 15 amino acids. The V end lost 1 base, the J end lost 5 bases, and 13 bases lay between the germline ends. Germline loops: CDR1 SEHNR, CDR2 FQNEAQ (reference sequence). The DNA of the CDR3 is TGTGCCAGCAGCTTAGGGTTACCCGGCGGAGATACGCAGTATTTT. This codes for CASSLGLPGGDTQYF. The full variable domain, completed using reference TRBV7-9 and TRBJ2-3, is DTGVSQNPRHKITKRGQNVTFRCDPISEHNRLYWYRQTLGQGPEFLTYFQNEAQLEKSRLLSDRFSAERPKGSFSTLEIQRTEQGDSAMYLCASSLGLPGGDTQYFGPGTRLTVL.

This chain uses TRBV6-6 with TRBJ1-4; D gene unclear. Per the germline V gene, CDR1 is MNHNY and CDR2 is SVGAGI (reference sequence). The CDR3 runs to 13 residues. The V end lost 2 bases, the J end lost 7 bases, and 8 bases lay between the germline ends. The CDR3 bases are TGTGCCAGCAGTTACCGGAAGATTGAAAAACTGTTTTTT. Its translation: CASSYRKIEKLFF.

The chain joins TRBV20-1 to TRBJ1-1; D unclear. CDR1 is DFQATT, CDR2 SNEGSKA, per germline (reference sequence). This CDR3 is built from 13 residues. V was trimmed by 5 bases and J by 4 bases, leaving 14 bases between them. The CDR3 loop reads CSAFRRAPTEAFF. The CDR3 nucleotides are TGCAGTGCTTTCCGACGGGCCCCCACTGAAGCTTTCTTT.

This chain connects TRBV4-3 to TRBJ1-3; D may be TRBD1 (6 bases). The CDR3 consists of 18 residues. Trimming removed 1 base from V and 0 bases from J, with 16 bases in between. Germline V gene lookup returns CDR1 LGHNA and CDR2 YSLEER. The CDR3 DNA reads TGCGCCAGCAGCCAAGGAGCGGACAGAGCTTACTCTGGAAACACCATATATTTT. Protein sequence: CASSQGADRAYSGNTIYF.

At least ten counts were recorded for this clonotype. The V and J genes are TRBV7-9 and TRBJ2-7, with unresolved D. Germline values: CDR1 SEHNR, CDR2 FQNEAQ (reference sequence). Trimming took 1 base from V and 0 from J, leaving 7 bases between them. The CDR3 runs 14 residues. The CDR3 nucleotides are TGTGCCAGCAGCTTAGGACTTCTCTCCTACGAGCAGTACTTC. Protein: CASSLGLLSYEQYF. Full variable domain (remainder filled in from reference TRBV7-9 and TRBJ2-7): DTGVSQNPRHKITKRGQNVTFRCDPISEHNRLYWYRQTLGQGPEFLTYFQNEAQLEKSRLLSDRFSAERPKGSFSTLEIQRTEQGDSAMYLCASSLGLLSYEQYFGPGTRLTVT.

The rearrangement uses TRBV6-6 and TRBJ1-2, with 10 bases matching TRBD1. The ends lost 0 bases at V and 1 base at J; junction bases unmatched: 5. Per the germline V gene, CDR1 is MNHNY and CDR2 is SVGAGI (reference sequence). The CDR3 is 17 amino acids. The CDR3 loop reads CASSYSIGTGDNYGYTF. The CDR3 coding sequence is TGTGCCAGCAGTTACTCTATAGGGACAGGGGATAACTATGGCTACACCTTC.